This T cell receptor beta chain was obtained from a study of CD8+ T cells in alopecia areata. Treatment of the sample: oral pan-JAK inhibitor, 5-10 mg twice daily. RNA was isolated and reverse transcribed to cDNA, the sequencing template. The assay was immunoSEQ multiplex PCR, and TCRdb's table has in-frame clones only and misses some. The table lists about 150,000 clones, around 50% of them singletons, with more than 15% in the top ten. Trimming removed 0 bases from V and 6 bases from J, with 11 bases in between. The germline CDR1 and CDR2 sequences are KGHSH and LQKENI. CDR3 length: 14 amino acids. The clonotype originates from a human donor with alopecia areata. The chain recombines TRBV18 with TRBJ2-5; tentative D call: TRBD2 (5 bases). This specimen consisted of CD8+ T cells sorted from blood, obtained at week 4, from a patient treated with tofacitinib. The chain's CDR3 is CASSPPGDMKTQYF. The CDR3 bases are TGTGCCAGCTCACCACCGGGAGACATGAAGACCCAGTACTTC.